The 19 T cell receptor beta chains below all came from one sample that was sequenced in a study of blood T cell repertoires in COVID-19. Libraries were prepared by immunoSEQ multiplex PCR; TCRdb keeps only in-frame clonotypes and omits some of them. The sample yields roughly 160,000 clones, 85% to 95% seen once. Source material: peripheral blood. The source is a man aged 50 to 59 with acute or convalescent COVID-19.

This clone appeared once. This chain links TRBV7-2 with TRBJ2-3; 12 bases are shared with TRBD2. V lost 1 base to trimming and J lost 2 bases; unmatched junction nucleotides: 4. Germline V gives CDR1 SGHTA, CDR2 FQGNSA. This CDR3 spans 17 amino acids. DNA for the CDR3: TGTGCCAGCAGCTTAGTGGCTAGCGGGGGGGCCACAGATACGCAGTATTTT. Translated, it gives CASSLVASGGATDTQYF.

This clone was seen a handful of times. This chain joins TRBV3-1 (or the pseudogene TRBV3-2) and TRBJ1-5; D is unclear. Trimming shortened V by 0 bases and J by 5 bases, and 11 bases separated the two germline ends. The CDR3 is 15 amino acids. In germline, CDR1 is LGHDT, CDR2 YNNKEL (reference sequence). The CDR3 sequence is CASSQDASSYQPQHF. CDR3 nucleotide sequence: TGTGCCAGCAGCCAAGACGCAAGCTCGTATCAGCCCCAGCATTTT.

V is TRBV11-2 and J is TRBJ2-1, with 12 bases lining up with TRBD2. The germline V gene has CDR1 SGHAT and CDR2 FQNNGV. The CDR3 is 16 residues long. Trimming at V came to 0 bases and at J to 7 bases, leaving 4 bases not matched to a gene. CDR3 region: CASSLDLAGGPNEQFF. The CDR3 DNA reads TGTGCCAGCAGCTTAGACCTAGCGGGAGGGCCGAATGAGCAGTTCTTC.

This chain links TRBV4-3 with TRBJ2-1; TRBD2 agrees at 13 bases. Germline V gives CDR1 LGHNA, CDR2 YSLEER. The ends lost 3 bases at V and 0 bases at J; junction bases unmatched: 8. The CDR3 sequence is 19 residues long. The CDR3 DNA reads TGCGCCAGCAGCCAGCAGACTAGCGGGGGGCGGAGCTCCTACAATGAGCAGTTCTTC. Residues: CASSQQTSGGRSSYNEQFF.

This chain links TRBV10-3 with TRBJ2-7; 13 bases fit TRBD2. The CDR3 is made up of 15 amino acids. The germline V gene encodes CDR1 ENHRY and CDR2 SYGVKD. V shed 4 bases, J shed 5 bases, and the junction held 5 bases outside the gene matches. CDR3 sequence: CAISAGTSGVHEQYV. Written as DNA, the CDR3 is TGTGCCATCAGTGCGGGGACTAGCGGGGTTCACGAGCAGTACGTC.

This clone has only a few counts. The chain has TRBV10-3 and TRBJ2-5, with D tentatively TRBD2 (6 bases). Trimming removed 0 bases from V and 0 bases from J, with 8 bases in between. The germline V gene has CDR1 ENHRY and CDR2 SYGVKD. The length of the CDR3 is 15 residues. CDR3 protein: CAISESWGDQETQYF. The CDR3 DNA sequence: TGTGCCATCAGTGAGTCTTGGGGGGACCAAGAGACCCAGTACTTC.

The gene calls are TRBV29-1 and TRBJ2-3; D remains unclear. Germline-derived CDR1 and CDR2 are SQVTM and ANQGSEA. V shed 6 bases and J shed 0 bases, with 16 bases lying between them. CDR3 length: 15 residues. The CDR3 spells CSVEKVDASTDTQYF. CDR3 nucleotide sequence: TGCAGCGTGGAGAAGGTGGATGCTAGCACAGATACGCAGTATTTT.

The chain couples TRBV29-1 to TRBJ2-3; weak D call: TRBD2 (6 bases). V lost 4 bases, J lost 7 bases, and 12 bases lay in between. The CDR3 runs to 12 residues. Germline CDR1 reads SQVTM; CDR2 reads ANQGSEA. The CDR3 reads CSVGRESNTQYF. The CDR3 coding sequence is TGCAGCGTTGGACGGGAGTCGAATACGCAGTATTTT.

The chain carries TRBV7-2 and TRBJ1-6; no reliable D call. Germline lookup yields CDR1 SGHTA and CDR2 FQGNSA. Trimming shortened V by 1 base and J by 7 bases, and 11 bases separated the two germline ends. CDR3 size: 15 residues. The CDR3 bases are TGTGCCAGCAGCTTAGGGCAAGTAATGAATTCACCCCTCCACTTT. Translated: CASSLGQVMNSPLHF.

The V gene is TRBV5-1, the J gene TRBJ1-5; 7 bases line up with TRBD1. V shed 4 bases and J 0 bases; nucleotides not matched to a gene: 10. The CDR3 is made up of 17 amino acids. Germline loops: CDR1 SGHRS, CDR2 YFSETQ. CDR3 coding DNA: TGCGCCAGCAGCCCGCGGTATGGACAGGATAGCAATCAGCCCCAGCATTTT. It is translated as CASSPRYGQDSNQPQHF.

The chain links TRBV28 to TRBJ1-4; 8 bases agree with TRBD1. Germline V gene lookup returns CDR1 MDHEN and CDR2 SYDVKM. V shed 5 bases, J shed 7 bases, and the junction held 6 bases outside the gene matches. The CDR3 is made up of 14 amino acids. CDR3 nucleotide sequence: TGTGCCAGCAGTGCACAGGGGGGCAGTGAAAAACTGTTTTTT. Amino acids: CASSAQGGSEKLFF.

V and J are TRBV24-1 and TRBJ2-1; 7 bases map to TRBD2. J was trimmed by 5 bases and V by 5 bases; bases with no gene match: 8. CDR3 size: 15 residues. Germline CDR1 reads KGHDR; CDR2 reads SFDVKD. The CDR3 DNA follows: TGTGCCACCAGTGGGGGAGCGGGGCTGAACAATGAGCAGTTCTTC. Its protein is CATSGGAGLNNEQFF.

This chain links TRBV20-1 with TRBJ1-1; TRBD1 might be the D (6 bases). Germline lookup yields CDR1 DFQATT and CDR2 SNEGSKA (reference sequence). Trimming shortened V by 3 bases and J by 1 base, and 12 bases separated the two germline ends. The CDR3 has 14 amino acids. The DNA for the CDR3 is TGCAGTGCTAGTGGGGGGCGAGGGAACACTGAAGCTTTCTTT. Amino acids: CSASGGRGNTEAFF.

The chain carries TRBV11-2 and TRBJ2-5, with 15 bases fitting TRBD2. V dropped 5 bases and J dropped 5; count of bases not matched to a gene: 6. CDR1 is SGHAT and CDR2 is FQNNGV in the germline V gene. The CDR3 covers 16 residues. The CDR3 protein is CASSPGLAGGGETQYF. DNA for the CDR3: TGTGCCAGCAGCCCGGGACTAGCGGGGGGAGGGGAGACCCAGTACTTC. Supplemented by reference TRBV11-2 and TRBJ2-5, the full variable domain reads EAGVAQSPRYKIIEKRQSVAFWCNPISGHATLYWYQQILGQGPKLLIQFQNNGVVDDSQLPKDRFSAERLKGVDSTLKIQPAKLEDSAVYLCASSPGLAGGGETQYFGPGTRLLVL.

The table lists this clone with a count of one. This sequence joins TRBV9 and TRBJ2-3; D perhaps matches TRBD2 (5 bases). This CDR3 spans 15 amino acids. V lost 1 base, J lost 6 bases, and 15 bases lay in between. Per germline, CDR1 SGDLS and CDR2 YYNGEE. The chain's CDR3 is CASSVTGSLVDTQYF. The CDR3 DNA sequence: TGTGCCAGCAGCGTAACTGGGAGTTTGGTTGATACGCAGTATTTT.

The chain carries TRBV7-2 and TRBJ2-1, with 9 bases that match TRBD2. This CDR3 has 16 residues. Germline values: CDR1 SGHTA, CDR2 FQGNSA. V gave up 3 bases and J gave up 5 bases; unmatched junction bases: 8. CDR3 region: CASSFYGLAGDNEQFF. The CDR3 nucleotides read TGTGCCAGCAGCTTTTATGGTTTAGCGGGAGACAATGAGCAGTTCTTC.

This chain connects TRBV7-2 to TRBJ2-2; 12 positions match TRBD2. This CDR3 comprises 14 residues. J lost 4 bases, V lost 10 bases, and 4 bases had no gene match. CDR1 is SGHTA and CDR2 is FQGNSA in the germline V gene. In DNA, the CDR3 is TGTGCCACCCTAGCGGGAGGGCCCACCGGGGAGCTGTTTTTT. Encoded protein: CATLAGGPTGELFF.

This chain uses TRBV5-1 with TRBJ2-7, with D perhaps matching TRBD2 (5 bases). V was shortened by 2 bases and J by 3 bases, with 9 bases between the two germline ends. Looked up from germline, CDR1 is SGHRS and CDR2 is YFSETQ. The CDR3 is 13 amino acids. The CDR3 here is CASSLLVGYEQYF. CDR3 DNA: TGCGCCAGCAGCTTACTAGTCGGCTACGAGCAGTACTTC.

V and J are TRBV7-9 and TRBJ1-4; D gene ambiguous. Per the germline V gene, CDR1 is SEHNR and CDR2 is FQNEAQ (reference sequence). This CDR3 has 14 residues. The V end was cut by 7 bases, the J end by 3 bases, with 12 bases between. The CDR3 reads CASTTRQANEKLFF. The CDR3 nucleotides read TGTGCCAGCACGACGCGACAAGCTAATGAAAAACTGTTTTTT.